This T cell receptor beta chain derives from a study of T cells in tumors after PD-1 blockade (dated 2019 in TCRdb). Looking at the study overall: Prior checkpoint blockade, systemic immunosuppressant use, and recent radiotherapy or other anti-cancer therapy within 4 weeks were grounds for patient exclusion. Treatment consisted of either cemiplimab 350 mg every 2 weeks or pembrolizumab 200 mg every 3 weeks. Ongoing daily vismodegib 150 mg was also given to a subset of patients during anti-PD-1 treatment. Tumor samples averaged around 24,000 TCR templates (range roughly 554-100,000) and several thousand unique clonotypes, around 18-fold deeper than single-cell TCR sequencing. The study performed paired single-cell RNA and TCR sequencing on site-matched tumors from BCC or SCC patients before and after anti-PD-1 therapy. RECIST version 1.1 was used to assess clinical response.

Concerning this clone: Its recognized antigen is unknown. Per-nucleotide qualities are absent, and no much larger clonotype sits a single base away.

The time point label of this sample denotes: before anti-PD-1 therapy. Before and after PD-1 blockade, tumor biopsies came from the same primary tumor, making the samples site-matched. For bulk TCRbeta sequencing, genomic DNA was extracted from tumor biopsies or peripheral blood, and input amounts ranged from 616 ng to 6,004 ng. To increase sensitivity for rare clonotypes compared with single-cell TCR sequencing, remaining biopsy material was subjected to bulk TCRbeta sequencing. All patients had histologically proven advanced or metastatic basal or squamous cell carcinoma and were poor candidates for surgical resection. The basal cell carcinoma cohort comprised roughly twelve patients, of whom roughly eight had bulk tumor TCR sequencing. Fresh biopsies came from the site of the primary tumor, and part of the tissue was kept in RNAlater for exome and bulk TCR sequencing. The research as a whole found: Clonal replacement appeared only between pre- and post-treatment samples, not between two pre-treatment samples, arguing against biopsy timing or location artifacts. Exhausted CD8+ clones expanded after therapy were found to be mostly novel clonotypes undetected pre-treatment, suggesting clonal replacement rather than reinvigoration of pre-existing clones. Where the novel T cell clones came from was not identified, and possible sources could include lymphoid organs or rare unexpanded clones inside the tumor or in the tumor periphery. Around 44% of tumor TCR clonotypes were found in blood, and some novel exhausted tumor clones appeared in pre-treatment blood, suggesting peripheral recruitment.

Per the germline V gene, SGHTA is the CDR1 and FQGNSA is the CDR2. There are 14 amino acids in the CDR3, from cysteine to phenylalanine inclusive. The kept DNA is CDR3 alone, 42 bases in frame from the first base. V loses 0 bases, J loses 6 bases, and the germline ends lie 11 bases apart. The immunoSEQ platform was used for deep TCRbeta sequencing. The paper's data handling went like this. For further analysis, only productive rearrangements were exported out of the immunoSEQ Analyzer. A two-sided binomial test with a Bonferroni-corrected P below 0.01 was used to call clones that significantly expanded or contracted between timepoints. T cell phenotypes were assigned to bulk TCRbeta clonotypes by matching the clonotypes to single-cell RNA+TCR-seq clones with the same TCRbeta sequence. Clone enrichment in tumor was calculated as tumor frequency divided by PBMC frequency from bulk TCR sequencing. TCRs were sorted with GLIPH into specificity groups, meaning clusters of distinct TCRs that share CDR3 motifs and likely recognize common antigens. Entries here come from immuneACCESS through TCRdb and include only in-frame sequences with V and J called. Some clones fail to appear in such tables; in the studies checked, an unresolved V gene covers under half of the shortfall, and the cause of the remainder is unknown. V and J calls and clone size are given by that table; D and trimming were obtained from the DNA. The sample table contains roughly 4,000 clones; only one count was recorded for about 70% of them. The ten largest account for roughly a fifth of the sample.

This receptor chain uses TRBV7-2 and TRBJ1-1, with the D gene not confidently named. The source was tumor tissue, collected before anti-PD-1 treatment. This TCR derives from a human donor with basal cell carcinoma. The bases are TGTGCCAGCAGCTTAGCGCGATCCGGGGCTGAAGCTTTCTTT. Its translation is CASSLARSGAEAFF. With the rest looked up from the reference TRBV7-2 and TRBJ1-1 genes rather than sequenced, the full variable domain is GAGVSQSPSNKVTEKGKDVELRCDPISGHTALYWYRQSLGQGLEFLIYFQGNSAPDKSGLPSDRFSAERTGGSVSTLTIQRTQQEDSAVYLCASSLARSGAEAFFGQGTRLTVV.